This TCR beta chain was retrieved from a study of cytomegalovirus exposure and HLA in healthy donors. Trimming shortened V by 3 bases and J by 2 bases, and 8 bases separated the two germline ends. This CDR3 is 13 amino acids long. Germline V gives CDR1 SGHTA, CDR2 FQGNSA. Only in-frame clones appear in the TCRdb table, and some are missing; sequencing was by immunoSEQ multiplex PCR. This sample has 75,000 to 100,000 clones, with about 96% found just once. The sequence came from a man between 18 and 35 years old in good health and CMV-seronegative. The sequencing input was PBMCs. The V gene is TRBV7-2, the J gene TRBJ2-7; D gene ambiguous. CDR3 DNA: TGTGCCAGCAGCTTGCGGAAAACCTACGAGCAGTACTTC. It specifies CASSLRKTYEQYF.